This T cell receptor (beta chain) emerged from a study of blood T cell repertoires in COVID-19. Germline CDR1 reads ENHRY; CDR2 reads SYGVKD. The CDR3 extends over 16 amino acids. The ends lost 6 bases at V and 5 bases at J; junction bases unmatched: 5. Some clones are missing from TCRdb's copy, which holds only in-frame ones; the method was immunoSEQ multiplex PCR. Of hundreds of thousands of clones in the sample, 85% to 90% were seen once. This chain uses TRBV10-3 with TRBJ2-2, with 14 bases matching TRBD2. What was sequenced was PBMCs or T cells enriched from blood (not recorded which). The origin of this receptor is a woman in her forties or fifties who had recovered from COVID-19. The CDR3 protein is CAISPGLAGDTGELFF. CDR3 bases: TGTGCCATCAGCCCGGGACTAGCGGGAGATACCGGGGAGCTGTTTTTT.